The 21 T cell receptor beta chains below all came from one sample that was sequenced in a study of a mutant IDH1 vaccine in newly diagnosed glioma. Measured with immunoSEQ multiplex PCR; TCRdb has only the in-frame clones, and not every one. Of approximately 66,000 clones detected, around 84% appear once; the ten largest clones hold about 4.2%. Which antigens these TCRs recognize remains unknown. Regarding time point: week 35, safety follow-up. Every single dose of the vaccine, 300 ug of mutant IDH1 20-mer peptide, came with topical imiquimod. Specimen: PBMCs, collected from a glioma patient whose treatment included an IDH1 peptide vaccine. The receptor set was obtained from a man between 25 and 39 years old with glioma.

The rearrangement uses TRBV25-1 and TRBJ2-2; 7 bases line up with TRBD1. The CDR3 runs to 13 residues. V trimming: 7 bases; J trimming: 4 bases; junction bases outside the gene matches: 3. In germline, CDR1 is MGHDK, CDR2 SYGVNS. The CDR3 nucleotides read TGTGCCAGCAACTACAGGGGCACCGGGGAGCTGTTTTTT. Amino acid sequence: CASNYRGTGELFF. Together with reference TRBV25-1 and TRBJ2-2, the CDR3 gives the full variable domain: EADIYQTPRYLVIGTGKKITLECSQTMGHDKMYWYQQDPGMELHLIHYSYGVNSTEKGDLSSESTVSRIRTEHFPLTLESARPSHTSQYLCASNYRGTGELFFGEGSRLTVL.

Regarding this clone: One end of the junction does not line up with germline, which may come from a read error. V and J are TRBV5-1 and TRBJ2-1; D is perhaps TRBD1 (5 bases). The CDR3 loop spans 14 amino acids. Germline CDR1 is SGHRS and CDR2 is YFSETQ. The CDR3 bases are TGCACCAGCAGCCGGCTGCAGGGATACAATGAGCAGTTCTTC. The encoded protein is CTSSRLQGYNEQFF. The entire variable domain, with the rest obtained from reference TRBV5-1 and TRBJ2-1, is as follows: KAGVTQTPRYLIKTRGQQVTLSCSPISGHRSVSWYQQTPGQGLQFLFEYFSETQRNKGNFPGRFSGRQFSNSRSEMNVSTLELGDSALYLCTSSRLQGYNEQFFGPGTRLTVL.

The V gene is TRBV7-9, the J gene TRBJ2-3; the D gene is possibly TRBD1 (5 bases). The CDR3 is made up of 15 amino acids. Germline loops: CDR1 SEHNR, CDR2 FQNEAQ (reference sequence). Trimming took off 5 bases at V and 0 bases at J, with 12 bases between the two ends. CDR3 in amino acids: CASSPQERSTDTQYF. The CDR3 DNA reads as TGTGCCAGCAGCCCACAGGAACGGAGCACAGATACGCAGTATTTT. The full variable domain, completed using reference TRBV7-9 and TRBJ2-3, is DTGVSQNPRHKITKRGQNVTFRCDPISEHNRLYWYRQTLGQGPEFLTYFQNEAQLEKSRLLSDRFSAERPKGSFSTLEIQRTEQGDSAMYLCASSPQERSTDTQYFGPGTRLTVL.

In this sample, this clone turned up once. The chain joins TRBV11-3 to TRBJ2-7; 7 positions match TRBD2. Germline V lookup: CDR1 SGHNT, CDR2 YENEEA. This CDR3 comprises 12 residues. Trimming cost V 0 bases and J 11 bases; bases outside gene matches: 4. The CDR3 sequence is CASSLDRGVEYF. The DNA of the CDR3 is TGTGCCAGCAGCTTAGACCGGGGGGTAGAGTACTTC.

J is TRBJ2-2 and V is TRBV7-6; 10 bases agree with TRBD2. Germline V gene data show CDR1 as SGHVS and CDR2 as FNYEAQ. Unmatched junction bases numbered 4, after V lost 2 bases and J lost 4 bases. This CDR3 has 16 amino acids. As DNA, the CDR3 is TGTGCCAGCAGCTTAAGCAGCGGGAGGGTCACCGGGGAGCTGTTTTTT. Residues: CASSLSSGRVTGELFF.

The rearrangement links TRBV2 to TRBJ2-5; 7 positions agree with TRBD1. The CDR3 loop spans 16 amino acids. Losses at the gene ends were 6 bases for V and 4 bases for J; bases not matched to a gene: 14. Germline lookup yields CDR1 SNHLY and CDR2 FYNNEI. Here the CDR3 reads CASRKTGSVTGETQYF. The CDR3 DNA is TGTGCCAGCAGGAAGACAGGGAGTGTAACGGGAGAGACCCAGTACTTC.

The chain has TRBV6-6 and TRBJ2-5; the D gene is possibly TRBD1 (5 bases). The CDR3 runs 15 residues. The germline V gene has CDR1 MNHNY and CDR2 SVGAGI (reference sequence). The V end lost 5 bases, the J end lost 5 bases, and 18 bases lay between the germline ends. CDR3 sequence reads: CASSPTRGPGETQYF. The CDR3 DNA follows: TGTGCCAGCAGTCCCACACGAGGCCCAGGGGAGACCCAGTACTTC.

The chain has TRBV5-1 and TRBJ2-3; D unresolved. This CDR3 has 13 amino acids. Per germline, CDR1 SGHRS and CDR2 YFSETQ. V was pared by 3 bases and J by 0 bases, with 5 bases between. The CDR3 bases are TGCGCCAGCAGCTCGGACAGCACAGATACGCAGTATTTT. Translated: CASSSDSTDTQYF.

The J gene is TRBJ1-2, the V gene TRBV11-2; D may be TRBD1 (5 bases). The CDR3 contains 16 residues. The V gene's germline CDR1 is SGHAT and CDR2 FQNNGV. V lost 1 base and J 4 bases, leaving 16 bases between the germline ends. This CDR3 reads CASSLGLRSRGYGYTF. In DNA, the CDR3 is TGTGCCAGCAGCTTAGGTTTGCGTTCTAGGGGCTATGGCTACACCTTC.

The V and J genes are TRBV27 and TRBJ2-5, with D possibly matching TRBD1 (6 bases). Germline V lookup: CDR1 MNHEY, CDR2 SMNVEV (reference sequence). The CDR3 contains 16 residues. V was trimmed by 6 bases and J by 3 bases, leaving 20 bases between them. CDR3 sequence (DNA): TGTGCCAGCAGGGACAGTTCTCTTAGTGGTAAAGAGACCCAGTACTTC. It codes for CASRDSSLSGKETQYF.

The chain combines TRBV2 with TRBJ1-1; D call uncertain. Germline V gene data show CDR1 as SNHLY and CDR2 as FYNNEI. This CDR3 is 13 amino acids long. Trimming removed 5 bases from V and 2 bases from J, with 9 bases in between. The CDR3 DNA reads TGTGCCAGCAGTTTGGGAGATAACACTGAAGCTTTCTTT. As protein: CASSLGDNTEAFF.

This chain links TRBV10-3 with TRBJ1-1; 8 bases line up with TRBD1. In germline, CDR1 is ENHRY, CDR2 SYGVKD. The CDR3 extends over 13 amino acids. The junction had 8 bases not matched to a gene; V was cut back by 6 bases and J by 8 bases. The CDR3 reads CAIREGQGTEAFF. The DNA for the CDR3 is TGTGCCATCAGGGAAGGACAGGGAACCGAAGCTTTCTTT.

V gene TRBV9 combines with J gene TRBJ1-1, with D perhaps matching TRBD1 (6 bases). V was trimmed by 4 bases and J by 0 bases, leaving 16 bases between them. The CDR3 contains 16 residues. Germline loops: CDR1 SGDLS, CDR2 YYNGEE. The CDR3 protein is CASSTPTGGMNTEAFF. DNA for the CDR3: TGTGCCAGCAGCACTCCGACAGGAGGGATGAACACTGAAGCTTTCTTT. Full variable domain (outside the CDR3, taken from reference TRBV9 and TRBJ1-1): DSGVTQTPKHLITATGQRVTLRCSPRSGDLSVYWYQQSLDQGLQFLIQYYNGEERAKGNILERFSAQQFPDLHSELNLSSLELGDSALYFCASSTPTGGMNTEAFFGQGTRLTVV.

This chain uses TRBV6-5 with TRBJ2-1; 8 nucleotides line up with TRBD2. Germline-derived CDR1 and CDR2 are MNHEY and SVGAGI. This CDR3 is built from 16 residues. The trim removed 4 bases at V and 1 base at J, leaving 6 bases unmatched. In DNA form, the CDR3 reads TGTGCCAGCAGTTCCTCTAGCGGGCGTTCCTACAATGAGCAGTTCTTC. It is translated as CASSSSSGRSYNEQFF.

There are a few counts of this clone. The rearrangement links TRBV6-1 to TRBJ1-1, with TRBD1 matching 9 bases. Germline trimming cut 7 bases from V and 7 bases from J; bases unmatched to any gene: 4. Germline V CDR1 and CDR2: MNHNS, SASEGT. CDR3 size: 12 residues. The CDR3 reads CASTRTGVEAFF. The CDR3 DNA sequence: TGTGCCAGCACTAGGACAGGGGTTGAAGCTTTCTTT.

The chain uses TRBV5-1 and TRBJ2-7; 13 nucleotides align to TRBD2. J was trimmed by 5 bases and V by 2 bases; bases with no gene match: 4. The CDR3 sequence is 15 residues long. The V gene's germline CDR1 is SGHRS and CDR2 YFSETQ. CDR3 in amino acids: CASSLTGTSGDEQYF. As DNA, the CDR3 is TGCGCCAGCAGCTTAACCGGGACTAGCGGGGACGAGCAGTACTTC. The full variable domain, with the rest looked up from reference TRBV5-1 and TRBJ2-7, is KAGVTQTPRYLIKTRGQQVTLSCSPISGHRSVSWYQQTPGQGLQFLFEYFSETQRNKGNFPGRFSGRQFSNSRSEMNVSTLELGDSALYLCASSLTGTSGDEQYFGPGTRLTVT.

The V and J genes are TRBV7-2 and TRBJ1-3; D is uncertain. Trimming pared 2 bases from V and 0 bases from J, leaving 11 bases between. Germline-derived CDR1 and CDR2 are SGHTA and FQGNSA. The CDR3 loop spans 16 amino acids. The CDR3: CASSLSGGSSGNTIYF. CDR3 nucleotide sequence: TGTGCCAGCAGCTTATCGGGAGGAAGCTCTGGAAACACCATATATTTT.

The chain employs TRBV6-5 and TRBJ2-5, with 11 nucleotides matching TRBD2. After removal of 5 bases from V and 4 bases from J, the junction contained 6 bases not matched to a gene. The CDR3 covers 15 residues. CDR1 is MNHEY, CDR2 SVGAGI, per germline. The CDR3 DNA is TGTGCCAGCAGTCTAGCGGGGGGTTGGGGAGAGACCCAGTACTTC. It translates to CASSLAGGWGETQYF.

This chain links TRBV7-7 with TRBJ2-5; 9 bases are shared with TRBD1. Germline V gene data show CDR1 as SSHAT and CDR2 as FNYEAQ (reference sequence). After removal of 5 bases from V and 5 bases from J, the junction contained 6 bases not matched to a gene. This CDR3 is built from 14 residues. The CDR3 bases are TGTGCCAGCAGCCAGAGGGGACAGGGCGAGACCCAGTACTTC. Its translation is CASSQRGQGETQYF. Drawing the rest from reference TRBV7-7 and TRBJ2-5, the complete variable domain is GAGVSQSPRYKVTKRGQDVTLRCDPISSHATLYWYQQALGQGPEFLTYFNYEAQPDKSGLPSDRFSAERPEGSISTLTIQRTEQRDSAMYRCASSQRGQGETQYFGPGTRLLVL.

As to this clone: Other DNA variants within this sample encode the same CDR3. The chain has TRBV5-1 and TRBJ2-2, with 7 positions matching TRBD1. Per the germline V gene, CDR1 is SGHRS and CDR2 is YFSETQ. Losses at the gene ends were 4 bases for V and 1 base for J; bases not matched to a gene: 4. CDR3 length: 15 amino acids. The DNA of the CDR3 is TGCGCCAGCAGCCCCCGGACAGGGAACACCGGGGAGCTGTTTTTT. Amino acid sequence: CASSPRTGNTGELFF.

The rearrangement links TRBV6-6 to TRBJ1-5; TRBD1 aligns across 8 bases. Germline lookup yields CDR1 MNHNY and CDR2 SVGAGI (reference sequence). This CDR3 is built from 15 residues. V lost 2 bases and J lost 1; bases outside the gene matches: 1. The CDR3 sequence: CASSYRTGSNQPQHF. In DNA form, the CDR3 reads TGTGCCAGCAGTTACCGGACAGGGAGCAATCAGCCCCAGCATTTT.